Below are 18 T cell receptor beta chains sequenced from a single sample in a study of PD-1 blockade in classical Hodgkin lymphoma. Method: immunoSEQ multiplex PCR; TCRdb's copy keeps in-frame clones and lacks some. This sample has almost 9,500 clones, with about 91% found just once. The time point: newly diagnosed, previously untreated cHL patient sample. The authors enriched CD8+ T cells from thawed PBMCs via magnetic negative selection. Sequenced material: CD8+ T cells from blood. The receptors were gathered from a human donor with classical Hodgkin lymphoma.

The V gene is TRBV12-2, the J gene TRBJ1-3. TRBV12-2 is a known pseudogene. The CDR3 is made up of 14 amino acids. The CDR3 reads CASRIRPPGNTIYF. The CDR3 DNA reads TGTGCAAGTCGCATCCGACCCCCGGGAAACACCATATATTTT.

CDR3 loop: CASSPTSNLPHSTDTQYF. CDR3 coding DNA: TGCGCCAGCAGCCCGACTAGTAATCTCCCCCATAGCACAGATACGCAGTATTTT. The J gene is TRBJ2-3, the V gene TRBV4-1; tentative D call: TRBD2 (6 bases). Germline CDR1 MGHRA, CDR2 YSYEKL. CDR3 length: 18 residues. The ends were cut back, 4 bases at V and 0 bases at J, with 20 bases in the middle.

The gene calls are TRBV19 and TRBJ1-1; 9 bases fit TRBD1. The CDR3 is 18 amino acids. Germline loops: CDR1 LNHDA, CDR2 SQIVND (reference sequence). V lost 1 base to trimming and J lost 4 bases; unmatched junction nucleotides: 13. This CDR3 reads CASSIASYRGQWSTEAFF. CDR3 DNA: TGTGCCAGTAGTATAGCCAGTTACAGGGGGCAGTGGAGCACTGAAGCTTTCTTT.

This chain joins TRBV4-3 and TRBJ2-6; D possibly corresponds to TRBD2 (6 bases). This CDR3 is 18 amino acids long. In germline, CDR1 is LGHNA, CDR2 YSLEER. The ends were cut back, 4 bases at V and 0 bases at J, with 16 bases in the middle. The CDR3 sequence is CASSRRGGAGSGANVLTF. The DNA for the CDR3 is TGCGCCAGCAGCCGCCGTGGAGGGGCGGGCTCTGGGGCCAACGTCCTGACTTTC.

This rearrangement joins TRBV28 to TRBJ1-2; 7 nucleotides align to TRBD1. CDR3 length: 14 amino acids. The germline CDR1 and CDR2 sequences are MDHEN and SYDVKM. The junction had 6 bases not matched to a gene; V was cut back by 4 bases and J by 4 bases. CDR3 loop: CASSSLQGSYGYTF. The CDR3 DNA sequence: TGTGCCAGCAGTTCCTTACAGGGGAGCTATGGCTACACCTTC.

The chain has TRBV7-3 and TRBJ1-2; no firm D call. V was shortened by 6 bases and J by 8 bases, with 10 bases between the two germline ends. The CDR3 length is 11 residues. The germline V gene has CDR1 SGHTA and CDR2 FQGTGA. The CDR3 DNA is TGTGCCAGCAGTGCCCAACGAGGCTACACCTTC. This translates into CASSAQRGYTF.

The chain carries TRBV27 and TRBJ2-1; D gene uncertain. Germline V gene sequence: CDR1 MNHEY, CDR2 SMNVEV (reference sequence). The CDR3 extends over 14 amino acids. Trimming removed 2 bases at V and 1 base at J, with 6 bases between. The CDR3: CASSLPGSYNEQFF. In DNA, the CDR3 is TGTGCCAGCAGTTTACCCGGGTCCTACAATGAGCAGTTCTTC.

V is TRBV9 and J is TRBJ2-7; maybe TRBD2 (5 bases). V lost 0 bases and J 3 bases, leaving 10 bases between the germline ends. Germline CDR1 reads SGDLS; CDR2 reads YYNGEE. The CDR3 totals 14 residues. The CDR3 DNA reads TGTGCCAGCAGCGTAGTCGGACTCTGCTACGAGCAGTACTTC. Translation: CASSVVGLCYEQYF.

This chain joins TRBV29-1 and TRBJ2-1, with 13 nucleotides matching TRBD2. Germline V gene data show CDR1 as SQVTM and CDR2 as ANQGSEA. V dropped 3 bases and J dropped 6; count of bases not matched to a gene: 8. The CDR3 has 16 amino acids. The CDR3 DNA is TGCAGCGTTGAGGGACTAGCGGGAAGGGTCCCCAATGAGCAGTTCTTC. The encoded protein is CSVEGLAGRVPNEQFF.

CDR3 coding DNA: TGTGCCAGCAGACTCGGGACTCTACCTCAAGAGACCCAGTACTTC. This gives the protein CASRLGTLPQETQYF. V and J are TRBV7-9 and TRBJ2-5; TRBD2 might be the D (6 bases). V dropped 6 bases and J dropped 2 bases, with 16 bases sitting between them. The CDR3 loop spans 15 amino acids. Germline V gene lookup returns CDR1 SEHNR and CDR2 FQNEAQ (reference sequence).

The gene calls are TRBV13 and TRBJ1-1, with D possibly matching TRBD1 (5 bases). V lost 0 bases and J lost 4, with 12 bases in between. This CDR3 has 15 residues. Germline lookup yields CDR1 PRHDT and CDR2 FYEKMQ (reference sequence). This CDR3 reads CASSLGLQGFTEAFF. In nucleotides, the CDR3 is TGTGCCAGCAGCTTAGGCCTTCAGGGTTTCACTGAAGCTTTCTTT.

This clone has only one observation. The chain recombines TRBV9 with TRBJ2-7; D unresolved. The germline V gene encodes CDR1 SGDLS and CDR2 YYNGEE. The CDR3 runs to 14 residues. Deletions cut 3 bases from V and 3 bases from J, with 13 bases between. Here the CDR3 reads CASSAEQHNYEQYF. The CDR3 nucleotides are TGTGCCAGCAGCGCAGAACAGCATAACTACGAGCAGTACTTC.

The CDR3 DNA is TGTGCCAGCAGCTGGGGGATAAATCAGCCCCAGCATTTT. Translated, it gives CASSWGINQPQHF. The chain employs TRBV11-2 and TRBJ1-5; perhaps TRBD1 as D (5 bases). This CDR3 region has 13 residues. V was cut by 4 bases and J by 4 bases, with 8 bases left in between. The V gene's germline CDR1 is SGHAT and CDR2 FQNNGV.

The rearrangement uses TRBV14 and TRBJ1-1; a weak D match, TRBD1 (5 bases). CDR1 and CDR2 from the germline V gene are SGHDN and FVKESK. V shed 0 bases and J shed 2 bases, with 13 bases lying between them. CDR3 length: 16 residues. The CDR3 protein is CASSQDFGDSNTEAFF. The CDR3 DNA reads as TGTGCCAGCAGCCAAGATTTCGGGGACTCCAACACTGAAGCTTTCTTT. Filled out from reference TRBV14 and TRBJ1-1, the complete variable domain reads EAGVTQFPSHSVIEKGQTVTLRCDPISGHDNLYWYRRVMGKEIKFLLHFVKESKQDESGMPNNRFLAERTGGTYSTLKVQPAELEDSGVYFCASSQDFGDSNTEAFFGQGTRLTVV.

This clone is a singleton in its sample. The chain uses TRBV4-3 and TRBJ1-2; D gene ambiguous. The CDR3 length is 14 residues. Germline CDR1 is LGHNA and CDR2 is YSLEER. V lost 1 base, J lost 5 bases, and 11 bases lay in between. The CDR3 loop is CASSQVNLHYGYTF. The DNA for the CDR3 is TGCGCCAGCAGCCAAGTTAACCTCCATTATGGCTACACCTTC.

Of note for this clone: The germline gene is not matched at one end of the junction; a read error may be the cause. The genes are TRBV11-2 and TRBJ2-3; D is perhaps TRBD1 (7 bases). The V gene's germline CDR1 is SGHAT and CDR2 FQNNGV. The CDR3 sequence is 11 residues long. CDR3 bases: TGTGCCAGCTGCGGGACAGCGTCCTGCAATTTT. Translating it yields CASCGTASCNF.

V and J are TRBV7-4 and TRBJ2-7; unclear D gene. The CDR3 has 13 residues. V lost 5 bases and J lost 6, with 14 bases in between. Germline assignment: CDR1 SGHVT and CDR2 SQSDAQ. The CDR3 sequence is CASSPNWQSEQYF. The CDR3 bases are TGTGCCAGCAGCCCCAACTGGCAGAGCGAGCAGTACTTC. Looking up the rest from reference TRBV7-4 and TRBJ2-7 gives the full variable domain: GAGVSQSPRYKVAKRGRDVALRCDSISGHVTLYWYRQTLGQGSEVLTYSQSDAQRDKSGRPSGRFSAERPERSVSTLKIQRTEQGDSAVYLCASSPNWQSEQYFGPGTRLTVT.

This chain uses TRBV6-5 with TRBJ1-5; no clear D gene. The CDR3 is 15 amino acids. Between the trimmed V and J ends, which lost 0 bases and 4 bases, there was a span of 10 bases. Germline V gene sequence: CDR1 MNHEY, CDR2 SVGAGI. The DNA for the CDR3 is TGTGCCAGCAGTTACTCGAAGGATACAAATCAGCCCCAGCATTTT. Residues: CASSYSKDTNQPQHF.